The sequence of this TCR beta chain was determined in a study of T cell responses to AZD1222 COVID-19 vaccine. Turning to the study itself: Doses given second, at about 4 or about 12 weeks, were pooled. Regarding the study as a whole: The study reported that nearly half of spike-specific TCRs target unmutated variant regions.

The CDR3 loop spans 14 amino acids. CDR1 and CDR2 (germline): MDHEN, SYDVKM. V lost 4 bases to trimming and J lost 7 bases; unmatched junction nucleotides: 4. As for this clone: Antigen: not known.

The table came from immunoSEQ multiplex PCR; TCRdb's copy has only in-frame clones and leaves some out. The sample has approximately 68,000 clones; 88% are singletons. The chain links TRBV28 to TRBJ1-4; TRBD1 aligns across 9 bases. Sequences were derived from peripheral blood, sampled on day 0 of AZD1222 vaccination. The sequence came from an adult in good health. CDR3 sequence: CASSSQGAIEKLFF. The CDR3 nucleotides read TGTGCCAGCAGTTCACAGGGGGCGATTGAAAAACTGTTTTTT. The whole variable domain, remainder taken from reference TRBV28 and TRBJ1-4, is DVKVTQSSRYLVKRTGEKVFLECVQDMDHENMFWYRQDPGLGLRLIYFSYDVKMKEKGDIPEGYSVSREKKERFSLILESASTNQTSMYLCASSSQGAIEKLFFGSGTQLSVL.